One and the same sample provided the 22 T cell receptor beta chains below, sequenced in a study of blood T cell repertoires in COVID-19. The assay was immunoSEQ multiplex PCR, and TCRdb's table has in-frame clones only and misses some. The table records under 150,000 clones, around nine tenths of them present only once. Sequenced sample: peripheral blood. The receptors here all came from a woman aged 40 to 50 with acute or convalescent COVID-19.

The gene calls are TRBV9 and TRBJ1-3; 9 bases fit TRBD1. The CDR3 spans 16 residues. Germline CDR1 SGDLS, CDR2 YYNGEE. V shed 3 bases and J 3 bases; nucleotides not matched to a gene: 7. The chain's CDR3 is CASSGEDRGYGNTIYF. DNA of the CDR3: TGTGCCAGCAGCGGAGAGGACAGGGGTTATGGAAACACCATATATTTT. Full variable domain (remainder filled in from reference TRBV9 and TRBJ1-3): DSGVTQTPKHLITATGQRVTLRCSPRSGDLSVYWYQQSLDQGLQFLIQYYNGEERAKGNILERFSAQQFPDLHSELNLSSLELGDSALYFCASSGEDRGYGNTIYFGEGSWLTVV.

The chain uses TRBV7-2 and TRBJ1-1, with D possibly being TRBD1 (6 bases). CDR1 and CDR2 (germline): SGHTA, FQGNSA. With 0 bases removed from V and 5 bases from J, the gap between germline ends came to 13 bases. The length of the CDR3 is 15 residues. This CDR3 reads CASSLAVGAKTEAFF. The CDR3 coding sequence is TGTGCCAGCAGCTTAGCGGTGGGGGCAAAGACTGAAGCTTTCTTT.

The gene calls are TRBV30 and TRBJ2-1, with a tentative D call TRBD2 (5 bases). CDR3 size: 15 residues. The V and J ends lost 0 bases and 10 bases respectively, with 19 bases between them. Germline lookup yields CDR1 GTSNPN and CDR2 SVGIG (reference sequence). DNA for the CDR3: TGTGCCTGGAGTGTACTTAGCGTGATATCCAAAGAGCAGTTCTTC. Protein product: CAWSVLSVISKEQFF.

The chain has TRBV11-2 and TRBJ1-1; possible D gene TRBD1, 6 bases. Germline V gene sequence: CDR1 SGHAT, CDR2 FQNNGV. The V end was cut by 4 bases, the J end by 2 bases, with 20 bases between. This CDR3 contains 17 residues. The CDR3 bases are TGTGCCAGCAGCTCCCTTAGTCTTAGGACAGCCAACACTGAAGCTTTCTTT. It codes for CASSSLSLRTANTEAFF.

The CDR3 bases are TGTGCCAGCAGCATTCAGGGAGGTATCCAGTTCTTC. Translated, it gives CASSIQGGIQFF. The chain joins TRBV11-3 to TRBJ2-1; a weak D match, TRBD2 (6 bases). The CDR3 spans 12 residues. Germline assignment: CDR1 SGHNT and CDR2 YENEEA. Trimming left V 5 bases short and J 13 bases short, with 15 bases between.

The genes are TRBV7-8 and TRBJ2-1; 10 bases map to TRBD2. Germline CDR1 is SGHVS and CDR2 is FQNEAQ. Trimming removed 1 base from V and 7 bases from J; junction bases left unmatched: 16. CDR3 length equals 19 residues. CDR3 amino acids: CASSLGTSGTHGVTNEQFF. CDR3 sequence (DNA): TGTGCCAGCAGCTTAGGGACTAGCGGTACCCACGGGGTAACAAATGAGCAGTTCTTC. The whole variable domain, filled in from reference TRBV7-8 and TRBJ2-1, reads GAGVSQSPRYKVAKRGQDVALRCDPISGHVSLFWYQQALGQGPEFLTYFQNEAQLDKSGLPSDRFFAERPEGSVSTLKIQRTQQEDSAVYLCASSLGTSGTHGVTNEQFFGPGTRLTVL.

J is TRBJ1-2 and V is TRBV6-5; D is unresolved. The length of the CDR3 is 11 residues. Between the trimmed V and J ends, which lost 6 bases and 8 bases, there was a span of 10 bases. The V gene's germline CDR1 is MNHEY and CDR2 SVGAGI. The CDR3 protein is CASRAVWGYTF. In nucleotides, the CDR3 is TGTGCCAGCAGGGCCGTCTGGGGCTACACCTTC.

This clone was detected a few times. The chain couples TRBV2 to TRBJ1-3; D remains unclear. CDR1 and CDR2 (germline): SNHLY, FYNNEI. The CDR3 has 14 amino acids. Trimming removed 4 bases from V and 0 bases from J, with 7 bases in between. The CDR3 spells CASSGAYSGNTIYF. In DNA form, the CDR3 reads TGTGCCAGCAGTGGGGCGTACTCTGGAAACACCATATATTTT.

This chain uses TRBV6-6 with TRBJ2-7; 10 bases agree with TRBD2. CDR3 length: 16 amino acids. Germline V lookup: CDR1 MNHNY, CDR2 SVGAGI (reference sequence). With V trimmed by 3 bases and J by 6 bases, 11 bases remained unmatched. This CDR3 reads CASSYFLERGGVEQYF. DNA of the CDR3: TGTGCCAGCAGTTATTTTCTCGAGCGGGGGGGCGTCGAGCAGTACTTC.

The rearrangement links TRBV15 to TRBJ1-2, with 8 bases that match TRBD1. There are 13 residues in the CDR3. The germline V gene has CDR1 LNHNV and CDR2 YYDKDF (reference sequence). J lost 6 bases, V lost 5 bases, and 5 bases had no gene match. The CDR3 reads CATSAQDRDGYTF. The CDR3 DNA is TGTGCCACCAGCGCCCAGGACAGGGATGGCTACACCTTC. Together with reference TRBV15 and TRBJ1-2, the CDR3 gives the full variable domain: DAMVIQNPRYQVTQFGKPVTLSCSQTLNHNVMYWYQQKSSQAPKLLFHYYDKDFNNEADTPDNFQSRRPNTSFCFLDIRSPGLGDTAMYLCATSAQDRDGYTFGSGTRLTVV.

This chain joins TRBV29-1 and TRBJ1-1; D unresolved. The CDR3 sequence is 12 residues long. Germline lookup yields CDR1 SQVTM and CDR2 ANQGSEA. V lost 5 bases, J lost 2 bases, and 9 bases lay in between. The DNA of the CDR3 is TGCAGCGTTTCTCGGGGAAACACTGAAGCTTTCTTT. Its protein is CSVSRGNTEAFF.

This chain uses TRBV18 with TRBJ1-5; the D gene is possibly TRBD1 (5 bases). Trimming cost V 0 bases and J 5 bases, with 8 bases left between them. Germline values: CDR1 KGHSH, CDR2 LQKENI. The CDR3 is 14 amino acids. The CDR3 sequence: CASSPPGRDQPQHF. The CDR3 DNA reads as TGTGCCAGCTCACCACCGGGCAGGGATCAGCCCCAGCATTTT.

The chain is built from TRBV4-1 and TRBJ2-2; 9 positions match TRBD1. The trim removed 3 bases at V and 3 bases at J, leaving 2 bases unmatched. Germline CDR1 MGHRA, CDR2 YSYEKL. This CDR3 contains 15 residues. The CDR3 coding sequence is TGCGCCAGCAGCCATCGGACAGGGGACACCGGGGAGCTGTTTTTT. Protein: CASSHRTGDTGELFF.

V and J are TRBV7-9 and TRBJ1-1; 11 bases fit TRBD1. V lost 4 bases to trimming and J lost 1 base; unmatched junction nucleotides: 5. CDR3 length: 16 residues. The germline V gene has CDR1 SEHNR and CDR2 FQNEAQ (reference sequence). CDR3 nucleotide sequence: TGTGCCAGCAGCTCCGGACAGGGGGCGCGGAACACTGAAGCTTTCTTT. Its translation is CASSSGQGARNTEAFF.

This chain's CDR3 is CASSTHSPPNYGYTF. The CDR3 DNA reads TGTGCCAGCAGCACACATTCACCCCCTAACTATGGCTACACCTTC. This rearrangement joins TRBV7-9 to TRBJ1-2, with D hard to call. Trimming pared 5 bases from V and 0 bases from J, leaving 13 bases between. CDR3 length: 15 residues. Per the germline V gene, CDR1 is SEHNR and CDR2 is FQNEAQ (reference sequence). The entire variable domain, with the rest obtained from reference TRBV7-9 and TRBJ1-2, is as follows: DTGVSQNPRHKITKRGQNVTFRCDPISEHNRLYWYRQTLGQGPEFLTYFQNEAQLEKSRLLSDRFSAERPKGSFSTLEIQRTEQGDSAMYLCASSTHSPPNYGYTFGSGTRLTVV.

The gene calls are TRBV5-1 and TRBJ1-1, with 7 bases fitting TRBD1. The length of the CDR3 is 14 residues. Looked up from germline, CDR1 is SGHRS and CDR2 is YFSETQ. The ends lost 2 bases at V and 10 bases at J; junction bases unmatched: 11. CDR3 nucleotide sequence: TGCGCCAGCAGCTTCGGGGACAGCCAGAAGATAGCTTTCTTT. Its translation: CASSFGDSQKIAFF.

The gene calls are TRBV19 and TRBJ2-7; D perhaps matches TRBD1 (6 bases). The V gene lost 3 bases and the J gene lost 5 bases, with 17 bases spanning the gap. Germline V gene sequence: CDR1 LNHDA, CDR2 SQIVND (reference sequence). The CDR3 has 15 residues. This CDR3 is CASSMGAGAYHEQYF. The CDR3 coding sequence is TGTGCCAGTAGTATGGGAGCAGGGGCGTACCACGAGCAGTACTTC.

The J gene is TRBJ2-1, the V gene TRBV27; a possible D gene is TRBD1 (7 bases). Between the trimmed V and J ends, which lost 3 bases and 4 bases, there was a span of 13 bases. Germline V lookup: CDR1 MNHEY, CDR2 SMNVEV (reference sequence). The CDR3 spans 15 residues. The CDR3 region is CASSFGGGGYNEQFF. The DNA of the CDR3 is TGTGCCAGCAGTTTCGGAGGGGGCGGTTACAATGAGCAGTTCTTC.

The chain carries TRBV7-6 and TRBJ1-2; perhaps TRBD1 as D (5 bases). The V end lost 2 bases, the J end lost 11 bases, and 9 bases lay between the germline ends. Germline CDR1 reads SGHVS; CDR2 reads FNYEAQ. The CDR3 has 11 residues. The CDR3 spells CASSLSTGYTF. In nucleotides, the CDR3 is TGTGCCAGCAGCTTATCCACAGGTTACACCTTC.

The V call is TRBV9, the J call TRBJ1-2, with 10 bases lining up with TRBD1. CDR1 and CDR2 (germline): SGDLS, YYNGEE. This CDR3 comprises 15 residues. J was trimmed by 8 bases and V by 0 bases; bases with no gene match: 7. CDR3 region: CASSVAGQGVGGYTF. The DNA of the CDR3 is TGTGCCAGCAGCGTAGCCGGACAGGGGGTTGGAGGCTACACCTTC.

The CDR3 loop reads CASSLVTGQPQHF. CDR3 nucleotides: TGTGCCAGCAGCTTGGTTACAGGTCAGCCCCAGCATTTT. The rearrangement links TRBV5-5 to TRBJ1-5; D perhaps matches TRBD1 (5 bases). Germline V CDR1 and CDR2: SGHKS, YYEKEE (reference sequence). This CDR3 spans 13 amino acids. Trimming shortened V by 0 bases and J by 6 bases, and 7 bases separated the two germline ends. Together with reference TRBV5-5 and TRBJ1-5, the CDR3 gives the full variable domain: DAGVTQSPTHLIKTRGQQVTLRCSPISGHKSVSWYQQVLGQGPQFIFQYYEKEERGRGNFPDRFSARQFPNYSSELNVNALLLGDSALYLCASSLVTGQPQHFGDGTRLSIL.

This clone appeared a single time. The CDR3 loop reads CASSFLLSAGNTIYF. CDR3 sequence (DNA): TGCGCCAGCAGCTTCCTGTTGTCAGCTGGAAACACCATATATTTT. The chain carries TRBV5-1 and TRBJ1-3; unclear D gene. V was clipped by 2 bases and J by 2 bases, with 11 bases between them. The CDR3 covers 15 residues. Germline V CDR1 and CDR2: SGHRS, YFSETQ.